This TCR beta chain comes out of a study of neoadjuvant anti-PD-1 for oral cavity cancer (dated by TCRdb to the early 2020s). The study in broad terms: Before curative-intent surgical resection, most patients were given three to four biweekly doses of nivolumab at 3 mg/kg. Under RECIST 1.1, a patient counted as a responder if showing complete response, partial response or stable disease, and as a non-responder if showing progression. The parent correlative cohort included approximately 13 patients, with an approximately 35% response rate. For patients who did not progress, a fourth nivolumab dose was given around day 43, followed by definitive surgical resection on days 50-56. The paper as a whole reports these results and caveats: Higher pretreatment blood TCRbeta clonality and lower post-treatment tumor TCRbeta clonality were correlated with higher pretreatment blood Treg/Th17 ratios. The TCR analyses had only a few patients in each response group, and the authors called for validation in larger cohorts. After neoadjuvant nivolumab, significantly higher T cell clonality (Gini index) was found within PBMCs in non-responders than in responders.

For deep sequencing, PBMC libraries mostly used approximately 500 ng of input genomic DNA, with six replicates for each sample. The immunoSEQ hsTCRbeta kit was used to prepare TCRbeta libraries according to the manufacturer's instructions. The completed libraries were mixed into a single pool at 3 nM, then sequenced with an Illumina NovaSeq 6000 S4 flow cell. The study's own analysis went as follows. The immunoSEQ Analyzer was used for raw data preprocessing and quality control. The analysis was limited to productive rearrangements, and each clonotype was defined by a unique CDR3 amino acid sequence. Repertoire clonality was estimated as the Gini-Simpson index, which was computed with the R package tcR. Student's t test was used to compare Gini indices, while Pearson correlation assessed associations with tumor size change. The immuneACCESS repertoire file appears here via TCRdb, limited to in-frame rearrangements. These files lack a portion of the clones; in checked studies, under half of the deficit traces to unresolved V genes, and the cause of the others is not known. D and trimming were read from the DNA, whereas the V and J calls and clone size are those reported in that table. The sample contains roughly 15,000 clones, roughly two thirds of them found a single time. The ten largest make up about 2.4% of the sample.

The germline V gene encodes CDR1 SGDLS and CDR2 YYNGEE. The V end gives up 0 bases and the J end 2 bases, leaving 6 bases in the junction not matched to a gene. Reading from cysteine to phenylalanine, the CDR3 counts 16 amino acids. Here the CDR3 DNA is all that survives: 48 bases in frame from base 1. Notes on this clone: The target of this receptor is not known. Base-call qualities are not available, and no considerably larger clone is one nucleotide away.

According to the study, the label for this sample's time point signals: before neoadjuvant nivolumab. Patients were newly diagnosed with stage II-IVA oral cavity squamous cell carcinoma and had received no prior systemic or radiation treatment. The cohort was composed of patients with HPV-negative, locally advanced oral cavity squamous cell carcinoma. Peripheral blood mononuclear cells were analyzed directly, without maintenance or expansion in culture. The samples were drawn from a longitudinal correlative study tied to a single-arm phase II trial testing neoadjuvant nivolumab in oral cavity squamous cell carcinoma. Subject-matched pre- and post-treatment PBMCs and tumors from three responders and three non-responders were subjected to genomic DNA-based TCRbeta sequencing. Peripheral blood mononuclear cells were drawn once before nivolumab treatment and a second time after treatment, when surgery took place. The Maxwell RSC DNA from Cells kit was used to isolate genomic DNA from PBMCs.

The receptor was derived from a person aged 40 to 85 with oral cavity squamous cell carcinoma. The sequences come from PBMCs, collected before nivolumab (anti-PD-1) treatment. Recombination linked TRBV9 to TRBJ2-3, and 7 junctional nucleotides match TRBD1. The CDR3 sequence is CASSVEGAIPTDTQYF. The nucleotides are TGTGCCAGCAGCGTAGAGGGGGCCATACCCACAGATACGCAGTATTTT.